The next 22 T cell receptor beta chains were all read from a single sample in a study of circulating and synovial CD4+ cells in juvenile arthritis. Here immunoSEQ multiplex PCR was the method, and the copy in TCRdb shows in-frame clones only, minus some. The table includes tens of thousands of clones, nearly 97% detected once. The sequenced sample was CD4+ T cells from blood. The receptors here all came from a human donor with juvenile idiopathic arthritis.

The chain is built from TRBV6-1 and TRBJ2-7, with D maybe TRBD1 (6 bases). Germline values: CDR1 MNHNS, CDR2 SASEGT. The CDR3 has 13 amino acids. V was trimmed by 5 bases and J by 5 bases, leaving 13 bases between them. For the CDR3, the DNA is TGTGCCAGCAGTAATGTACAGGGACACGAGCAGTACTTC. This encodes CASSNVQGHEQYF.

The chain links TRBV5-1 to TRBJ2-3; TRBD2 agrees at 10 bases. CDR1 and CDR2 from the germline V gene are SGHRS and YFSETQ. The V and J ends lost 0 bases and 4 bases, in that order; junction bases with no gene match: 2. CDR3 length: 15 residues. Here the CDR3 DNA reads TGCGCCAGCAGCTTGGAAGCGGGGGGGCCAGATACGCAGTATTTT. It is translated as CASSLEAGGPDTQYF.

The chain combines TRBV5-6 with TRBJ1-6, with a weak D call TRBD1 (5 bases). CDR3 length: 13 amino acids. CDR1 SGHDT and CDR2 YYEEEE come from the germline V gene. The V gene lost 0 bases and the J gene lost 10 bases, with 8 bases spanning the gap. CDR3 protein: CASSLGGGSPLHF. The DNA for the CDR3 is TGTGCCAGCAGCTTGGGGGGCGGCTCACCCCTCCACTTT.

J is TRBJ2-1 and V is TRBV11-3; 7 nucleotides line up with TRBD1. V shed 4 bases, J shed 3 bases, and the junction held 9 bases outside the gene matches. Germline-derived CDR1 and CDR2 are SGHNT and YENEEA. This CDR3 is built from 16 residues. The CDR3 reads CASSSKTGSYYNEQFF. In nucleotides, the CDR3 is TGTGCCAGCAGCTCTAAGACAGGGAGTTACTACAATGAGCAGTTCTTC.

The V and J genes are TRBV7-9 and TRBJ1-3, with 10 bases matching TRBD1. CDR1 and CDR2 (germline): SEHNR, FQNEAQ (reference sequence). The CDR3 covers 17 residues. V shed 4 bases, J shed 2 bases, and the junction held 8 bases outside the gene matches. In DNA form, the CDR3 reads TGTGCCAGCAGCTCGGGACAGGGGAACCCTCCTGGAAACACCATATATTTT. This sequence encodes CASSSGQGNPPGNTIYF. Drawing the rest from reference TRBV7-9 and TRBJ1-3, the complete variable domain is DTGVSQNPRHKITKRGQNVTFRCDPISEHNRLYWYRQTLGQGPEFLTYFQNEAQLEKSRLLSDRFSAERPKGSFSTLEIQRTEQGDSAMYLCASSSGQGNPPGNTIYFGEGSWLTVV.

The chain employs TRBV7-9 and TRBJ1-2, with 12 bases fitting TRBD1. V trimming: 2 bases; J trimming: 8 bases; junction bases outside the gene matches: 6. This CDR3 is 15 amino acids long. Germline V CDR1 and CDR2: SEHNR, FQNEAQ (reference sequence). DNA of the CDR3: TGTGCCAGCAGCTTATTGGGACAGGGGGCGGAGGGCTACACCTTC. Residues: CASSLLGQGAEGYTF.

V usage is TRBV27 and J usage is TRBJ1-4; D uncertain. V dropped 5 bases and J dropped 0 bases, with 16 bases sitting between them. The CDR3 has 17 amino acids. Per germline, CDR1 MNHEY and CDR2 SMNVEV (reference sequence). The CDR3 reads CASSRGRGIATNEKLFF. CDR3 bases: TGTGCCAGCAGTCGGGGTCGGGGAATCGCAACTAATGAAAAACTGTTTTTT.

V is TRBV19 and J is TRBJ2-2; TRBD2 is a possible D gene (6 bases). V shed 9 bases and J shed 0 bases, with 14 bases lying between them. The CDR3 is made up of 15 amino acids. Germline CDR1 reads LNHDA; CDR2 reads SQIVND (reference sequence). The CDR3: CASSDTSPNTGELFF. Written as DNA, the CDR3 is TGTGCCAGCAGTGATACTAGCCCGAACACCGGGGAGCTGTTTTTT.

The chain uses TRBV10-3 and TRBJ2-7, with TRBD2 matching 13 bases. CDR3 size: 13 residues. Unmatched junction bases numbered 7, after V lost 11 bases and J lost 6 bases. Germline V gene data show CDR1 as ENHRY and CDR2 as SYGVKD. CDR3 DNA: TGTGCCGCTGGACTAGCGGGAGCCCCCGAGCAGTACTTC. It encodes CAAGLAGAPEQYF.

This chain joins TRBV6-1 and TRBJ1-1; possibly TRBD1 for D (6 bases). The V and J ends lost 6 bases and 2 bases respectively, with 16 bases between them. CDR3 size: 15 residues. CDR1 MNHNS and CDR2 SASEGT come from the germline V gene. The CDR3 protein is CASRFSQGTNTEAFF. The CDR3 nucleotides are TGTGCCAGCAGATTCTCGCAGGGGACAAACACTGAAGCTTTCTTT.

Remarks on this clone: Compared with germline, one end of the junction differs, possibly owing to a read error. The sample carries other DNA sequences with the same CDR3. This chain joins TRBV5-4 and TRBJ1-6; D perhaps matches TRBD1 (5 bases). The CDR3 consists of 14 residues. Germline V lookup: CDR1 SGHNT, CDR2 YYREEE (reference sequence). Written as DNA, the CDR3 is TGTGCCAGCAGCCCCTGGGGGGGGAATTCCCCCCTCCACTTT. Translating gives CASSPWGGNSPLHF.

This chain links TRBV5-6 with TRBJ1-2, with D maybe TRBD1 (6 bases). CDR3 length: 14 amino acids. Germline V gives CDR1 SGHDT, CDR2 YYEEEE. V shed 4 bases and J shed 2 bases, with 12 bases lying between them. DNA for the CDR3: TGTGCCAGCAGCACCAGGGGACGGAACTATGGCTACACCTTC. Translation: CASSTRGRNYGYTF.

The V and J genes are TRBV19 and TRBJ1-5, with D tentatively TRBD1 (5 bases). The CDR3 is made up of 14 amino acids. V was clipped by 1 base and J by 11 bases, with 15 bases between them. CDR1 is LNHDA and CDR2 is SQIVND in the germline V gene (reference sequence). CDR3 sequence: CASSIVGRDVAQHF. The CDR3 bases are TGTGCCAGTAGTATAGTGGGGCGGGACGTTGCCCAGCATTTT.

The rearrangement links TRBV28 to TRBJ1-2; 8 bases are shared with TRBD1. The CDR3 is made up of 15 amino acids. V shed 5 bases, J shed 8 bases, and the junction held 13 bases outside the gene matches. Per the germline V gene, CDR1 is MDHEN and CDR2 is SYDVKM. CDR3 DNA sequence: TGTGCCAGCAGTCTAACTTCAGGGGGCAGCTGGGGCTACACCTTC. Amino acids: CASSLTSGGSWGYTF.

The chain uses TRBV30 and TRBJ1-2, with 10 nucleotides matching TRBD1. V trimming: 5 bases; J trimming: 4 bases; junction bases outside the gene matches: 10. This CDR3 contains 15 residues. The germline gives CDR1 GTSNPN, CDR2 SVGIG (reference sequence). For the CDR3, the DNA is TGTGCCTGGGAACGGGACAGGGGAGGGAGCTATGGCTACACCTTC. Protein: CAWERDRGGSYGYTF. Variable domain in full (rest from reference TRBV30 and TRBJ1-2): SQTIHQWPATLVQPVGSPLSLECTVEGTSNPNLYWYRQAAGRGLQLLFYSVGIGQISSEVPQNLSASRPQDRQFILSSKKLLLSDSGFYLCAWERDRGGSYGYTFGSGTRLTVV.

The J gene is TRBJ1-1, the V gene TRBV5-1; D perhaps matches TRBD1 (5 bases). The CDR3 spans 14 residues. With 6 bases removed from V and 1 base from J, the gap between germline ends came to 13 bases. Looked up from germline, CDR1 is SGHRS and CDR2 is YFSETQ. CDR3 DNA sequence: TGCGCCAGCAATTGGGGCAGGGCGAACACTGAAGCTTTCTTT. It specifies CASNWGRANTEAFF.

This rearrangement joins TRBV6-5 to TRBJ1-2; no firm D call. The CDR3 runs 13 residues. V was cut by 5 bases and J by 4 bases, with 11 bases left in between. Germline CDR1 and CDR2: MNHEY and SVGAGI. CDR3: CASSRRGSYGYTF. CDR3 coding DNA: TGTGCCAGCAGTAGGCGGGGATCCTATGGCTACACCTTC.

The chain carries TRBV15 and TRBJ1-1; D is unclear. The ends were cut back, 11 bases at V and 6 bases at J, with 19 bases in the middle. The CDR3 loop spans 13 amino acids. Per the germline V gene, CDR1 is LNHNV and CDR2 is YYDKDF (reference sequence). CDR3 in DNA: TGTGCCGCAGCCCCCAGGTTGGGCGCTGAAGCTTTCTTT. Translating it yields CAAAPRLGAEAFF.

The chain links TRBV2 to TRBJ1-6; D is possibly TRBD1 (5 bases). This CDR3 has 14 amino acids. V lost 2 bases and J 10 bases, leaving 12 bases between the germline ends. Looked up from germline, CDR1 is SNHLY and CDR2 is FYNNEI. As DNA, the CDR3 is TGTGCCAGCAGTGAAAGGAGCGGGGACTCACCCCTCCACTTT. This codes for CASSERSGDSPLHF.

The J gene is TRBJ2-1, the V gene TRBV7-2; TRBD2 matches at 10 bases. J lost 2 bases, V lost 1 base, and 2 bases had no gene match. The CDR3 sequence is 16 residues long. Germline-derived CDR1 and CDR2 are SGHTA and FQGNSA. CDR3 residues: CASSLEGTSAYNEQFF. The CDR3 coding sequence is TGTGCCAGCAGCTTAGAAGGGACTAGCGCCTACAATGAGCAGTTCTTC.

This clone was found once. This chain joins TRBV27 and TRBJ2-7, with 11 positions matching TRBD2. V lost 4 bases and J lost 6; bases outside the gene matches: 20. This CDR3 has 19 amino acids. Germline lookup yields CDR1 MNHEY and CDR2 SMNVEV (reference sequence). For the CDR3, the DNA is TGTGCCAGCAGTTCGCCAACTAGCGGGAGAGGATCAGTTGATATCGAGCAGTACTTC. This translates into CASSSPTSGRGSVDIEQYF.

The CDR3 loop reads CASSLGGWGNTIYF. DNA of the CDR3: TGTGCCAGCTCCCTTGGGGGCTGGGGAAACACCATATATTTT. The chain joins TRBV6-1 to TRBJ1-3; D might be TRBD1 (6 bases). Trimming took off 8 bases at V and 4 bases at J, with 15 bases between the two ends. The CDR3 spans 14 residues. Germline V gene data show CDR1 as MNHNS and CDR2 as SASEGT.